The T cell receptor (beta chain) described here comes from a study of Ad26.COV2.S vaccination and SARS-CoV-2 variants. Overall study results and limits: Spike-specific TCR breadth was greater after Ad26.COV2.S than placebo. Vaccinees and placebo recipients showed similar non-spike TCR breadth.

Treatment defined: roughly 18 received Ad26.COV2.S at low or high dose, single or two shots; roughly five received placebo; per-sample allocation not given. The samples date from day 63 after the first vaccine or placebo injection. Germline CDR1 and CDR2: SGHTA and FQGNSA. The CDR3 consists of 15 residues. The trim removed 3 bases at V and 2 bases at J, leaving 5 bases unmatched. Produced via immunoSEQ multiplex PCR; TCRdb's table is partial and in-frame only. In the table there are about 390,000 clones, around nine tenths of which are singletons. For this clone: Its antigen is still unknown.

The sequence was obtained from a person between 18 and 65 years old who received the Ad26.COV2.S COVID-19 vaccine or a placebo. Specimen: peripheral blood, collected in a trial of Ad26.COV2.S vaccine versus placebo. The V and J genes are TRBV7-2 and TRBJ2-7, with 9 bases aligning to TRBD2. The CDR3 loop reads CASSFASGAPYEQYF. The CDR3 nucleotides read TGTGCCAGCAGCTTTGCTAGCGGGGCCCCCTACGAGCAGTACTTC.